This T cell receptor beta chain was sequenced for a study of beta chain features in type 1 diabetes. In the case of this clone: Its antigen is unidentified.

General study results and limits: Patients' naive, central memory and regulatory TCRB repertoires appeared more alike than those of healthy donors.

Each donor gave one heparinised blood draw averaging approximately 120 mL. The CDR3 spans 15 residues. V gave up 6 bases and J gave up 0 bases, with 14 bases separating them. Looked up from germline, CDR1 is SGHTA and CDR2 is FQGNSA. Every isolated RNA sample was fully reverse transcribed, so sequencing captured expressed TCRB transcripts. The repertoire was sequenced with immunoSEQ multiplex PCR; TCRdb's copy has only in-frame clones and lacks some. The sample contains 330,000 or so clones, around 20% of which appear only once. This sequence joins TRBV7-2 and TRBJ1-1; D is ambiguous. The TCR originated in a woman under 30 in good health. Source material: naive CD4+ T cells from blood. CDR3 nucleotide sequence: TGTGCCAGCAGACTATCGGGAGTCATGAACACTGAAGCTTTCTTT. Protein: CASRLSGVMNTEAFF.